This is a list of T cell receptor beta chains from one sample in a study of cytomegalovirus exposure and HLA in healthy donors. The repertoire was sequenced with immunoSEQ multiplex PCR; TCRdb's copy has only in-frame clones and lacks some. The sample includes under 250,000 clones, 80% to 85% of them seen just once. Sample: PBMCs. The receptors originated from a woman aged 30 to 39 in good health and CMV-seronegative. Each CDR3 is given with its conserved first and last residue. Each record gives: V gene, J gene, D gene, clone size, CDR3 protein, CDR3 DNA. A D gene is named only where the DNA matches it firmly. Clone size is shown for a subset of rows, as once, few, many or a class of expanded clone.

TRBV6-5	TRBJ1-5	TRBD1	.	CASSHRDREMSPQHF	TGTGCCAGCAGTCACCGGGACAGGGAGATGTCGCCCCAGCATTTT
TRBV6-5	TRBJ2-1	.	.	CASSFTRVHEQFF	TGTGCCAGCAGTTTCACTAGGGTCCATGAGCAGTTCTTC
TRBV5-6	TRBJ1-1	.	.	CASSSRGTEAFF	TGTGCCAGCAGCTCCAGGGGCACTGAAGCTTTCTTT
TRBV19	TRBJ1-2	.	.	CASSIEASGRTDYGYTF	TGTGCCAGTAGTATAGAAGCGTCAGGCAGGACTGACTATGGCTACACCTTC
TRBV6-5	TRBJ2-7	TRBD2	.	CASSSPGTSGTYEQYF	TGTGCCAGCAGTTCCCCCGGGACTAGCGGAACCTACGAGCAGTACTTC
TRBV25-1	TRBJ1-1	TRBD1	.	CASSDPSRGLEAFF	TGTGCCAGCAGTGACCCGAGCAGGGGGCTTGAAGCTTTCTTT
TRBV5-1	TRBJ1-4	TRBD1	.	CASSFGDRGNEKLFF	TGCGCCAGCAGCTTTGGGGACAGGGGTAATGAAAAACTGTTTTTT
TRBV6-5	TRBJ2-1	TRBD2	.	CASSRTGTSYNEQFF	TGTGCCAGCAGCCGAACCGGGACTAGTTACAATGAGCAGTTCTTC
TRBV5-1	TRBJ1-6	TRBD1	.	CASSRDRGDHSPLHF	TGCGCCAGCAGCCGGGACAGGGGTGATCATTCACCCCTCCACTTT
TRBV28	TRBJ1-2	.	once	CASSSLGGNYGYTF	TGTGCCAGCAGTTCCCTGGGCGGGAACTATGGCTACACCTTC
TRBV23-1	TRBJ1-5	TRBD1	.	CASSQSDTGTGSSNQPQHF	TGCGCCAGCAGTCAATCGGACACCGGGACAGGGTCGAGCAATCAGCCCCAGCATTTT
TRBV7-6	TRBJ1-1	.	.	CASSARRGGNTEAFF	TGTGCCAGCAGCGCCCGGCGGGGGGGGAACACTGAAGCTTTCTTT
TRBV2	TRBJ2-7	.	.	CASNQGDGGVSYEQYF	TGTGCCAGCAATCAGGGCGACGGAGGGGTATCCTACGAGCAGTACTTC
TRBV5-1	TRBJ1-4	TRBD1	.	CASSWGRGQSEKLFF	TGCGCCAGCAGCTGGGGCAGGGGGCAAAGTGAAAAACTGTTTTTT
TRBV6-1	TRBJ1-5	TRBD1	.	CASSEGQGGVSNQPQHF	TGTGCCAGCAGTGAGGGACAGGGGGGTGTTAGCAATCAGCCCCAGCATTTT
TRBV30	TRBJ1-5	TRBD1	.	CAWSPGTGGQPQHF	TGTGCCTGGAGTCCAGGGACAGGGGGTCAGCCCCAGCATTTT
TRBV2	TRBJ1-4	TRBD1	.	CASSGPGQLFF	TGTGCCAGCAGTGGACCGGGACAGTTGTTTTTT
TRBV18	TRBJ1-2	.	.	CASSPSAGAYGYTF	TGTGCCAGCTCACCCTCGGCAGGGGCGTATGGCTACACCTTC
TRBV29-1	TRBJ1-2	.	.	CSVVERTPQNYGYTF	TGCAGCGTTGTGGAGAGAACTCCCCAAAACTATGGCTACACCTTC
TRBV30	TRBJ2-3	TRBD1	.	CAWSTPRTGALTDTQYF	TGTGCCTGGAGTACCCCTCGGACAGGGGCCCTCACAGATACGCAGTATTTT
TRBV19	TRBJ1-6	.	.	CASSFSGTQRSPLHF	TGTGCCAGTAGTTTCTCCGGGACACAGCGCTCACCCCTCCACTTT
TRBV6-4	TRBJ1-2	.	once	CASSLTRHGKTYGYTF	TGTGCCAGCAGTCTGACACGACACGGAAAGACCTATGGCTACACCTTC
TRBV28	TRBJ2-7	.	.	CASSLDSRAHEQYF	TGTGCCAGCAGTCTCGACTCCCGAGCCCACGAGCAGTACTTC